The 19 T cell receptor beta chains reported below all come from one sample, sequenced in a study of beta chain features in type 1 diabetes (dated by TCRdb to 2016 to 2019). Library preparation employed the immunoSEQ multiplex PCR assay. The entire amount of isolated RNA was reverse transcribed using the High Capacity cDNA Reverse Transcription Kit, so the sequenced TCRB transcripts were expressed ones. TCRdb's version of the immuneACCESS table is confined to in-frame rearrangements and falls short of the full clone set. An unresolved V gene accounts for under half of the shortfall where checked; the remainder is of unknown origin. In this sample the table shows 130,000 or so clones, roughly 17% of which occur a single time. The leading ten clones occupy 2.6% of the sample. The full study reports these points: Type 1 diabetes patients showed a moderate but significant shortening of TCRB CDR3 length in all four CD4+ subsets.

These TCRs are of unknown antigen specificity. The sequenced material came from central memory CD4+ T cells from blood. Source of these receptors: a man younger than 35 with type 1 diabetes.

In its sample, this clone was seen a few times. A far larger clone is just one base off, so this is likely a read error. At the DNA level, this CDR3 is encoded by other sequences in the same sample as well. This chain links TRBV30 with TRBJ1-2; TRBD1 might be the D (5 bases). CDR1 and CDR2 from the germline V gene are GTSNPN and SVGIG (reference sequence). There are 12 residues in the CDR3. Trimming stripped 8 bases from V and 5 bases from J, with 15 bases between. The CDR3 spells CALGQLPYGYTF. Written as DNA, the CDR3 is TGTGCCCTGGGGCAACTCCCATATGGCTACACCTTC.

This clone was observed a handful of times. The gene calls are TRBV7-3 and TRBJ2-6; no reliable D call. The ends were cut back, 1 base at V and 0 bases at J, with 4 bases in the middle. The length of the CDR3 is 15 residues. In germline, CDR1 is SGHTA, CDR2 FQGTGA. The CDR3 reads CASSLRLSGANVLTF. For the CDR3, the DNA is TGTGCCAGCAGCTTAAGGCTCTCTGGGGCCAACGTCCTGACTTTC.

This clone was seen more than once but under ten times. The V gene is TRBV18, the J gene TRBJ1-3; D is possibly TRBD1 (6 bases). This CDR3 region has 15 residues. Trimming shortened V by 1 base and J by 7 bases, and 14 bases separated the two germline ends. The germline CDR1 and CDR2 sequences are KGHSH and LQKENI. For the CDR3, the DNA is TGTGCCAGCTCACCACGACAGGACCTGGGGAACACCATATATTTT. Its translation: CASSPRQDLGNTIYF.

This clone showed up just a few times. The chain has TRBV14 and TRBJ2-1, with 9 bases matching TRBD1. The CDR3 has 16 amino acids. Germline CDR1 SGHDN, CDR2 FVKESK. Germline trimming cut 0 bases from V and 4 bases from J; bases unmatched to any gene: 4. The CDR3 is CASSQDTGTGYNEQFF. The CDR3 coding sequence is TGTGCCAGCAGCCAAGACACCGGGACAGGGTACAATGAGCAGTTCTTC.

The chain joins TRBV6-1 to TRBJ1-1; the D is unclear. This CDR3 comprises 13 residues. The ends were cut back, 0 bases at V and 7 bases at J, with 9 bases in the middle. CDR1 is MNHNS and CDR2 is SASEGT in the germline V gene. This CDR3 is CASSEAGEGEAFF. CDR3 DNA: TGTGCCAGCAGTGAAGCTGGTGAGGGTGAAGCTTTCTTT.

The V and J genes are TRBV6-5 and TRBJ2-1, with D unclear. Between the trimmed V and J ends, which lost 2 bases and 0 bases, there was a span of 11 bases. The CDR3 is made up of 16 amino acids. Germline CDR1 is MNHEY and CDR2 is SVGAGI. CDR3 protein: CASSYKGPGSYNEQFF. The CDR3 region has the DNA TGTGCCAGCAGTTACAAAGGCCCAGGCTCCTACAATGAGCAGTTCTTC.

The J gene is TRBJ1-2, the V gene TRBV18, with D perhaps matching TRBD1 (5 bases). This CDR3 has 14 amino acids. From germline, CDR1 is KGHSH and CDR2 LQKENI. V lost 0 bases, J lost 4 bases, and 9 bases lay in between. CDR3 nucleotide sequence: TGTGCCAGCTCACCACCGGCAGGGCCCTATGGCTACACCTTC. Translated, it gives CASSPPAGPYGYTF.

The CDR3: CASSHWGGERVPEAFF. The CDR3 nucleotides are TGCGCCAGCAGCCACTGGGGCGGGGAGCGAGTGCCTGAAGCTTTCTTT. The chain joins TRBV4-1 to TRBJ1-1; possible D gene TRBD1, 5 bases. V lost 3 bases and J 6 bases, leaving 20 bases between the germline ends. Germline lookup yields CDR1 MGHRA and CDR2 YSYEKL. CDR3 size: 16 residues.

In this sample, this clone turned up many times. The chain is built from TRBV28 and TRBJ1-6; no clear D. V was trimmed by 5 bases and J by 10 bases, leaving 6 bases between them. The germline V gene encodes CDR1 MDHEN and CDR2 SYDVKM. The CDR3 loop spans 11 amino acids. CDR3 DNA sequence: TGTGCCAGCAGTGAGAGGTCACCCCTCCACTTT. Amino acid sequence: CASSERSPLHF.

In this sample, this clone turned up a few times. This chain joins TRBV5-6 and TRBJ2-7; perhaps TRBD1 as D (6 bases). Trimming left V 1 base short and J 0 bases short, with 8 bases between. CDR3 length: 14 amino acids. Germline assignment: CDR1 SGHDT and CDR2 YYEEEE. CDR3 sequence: CASSLRDTSYEQYF. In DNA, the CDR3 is TGTGCCAGCAGCTTGCGGGACACCTCCTACGAGCAGTACTTC.

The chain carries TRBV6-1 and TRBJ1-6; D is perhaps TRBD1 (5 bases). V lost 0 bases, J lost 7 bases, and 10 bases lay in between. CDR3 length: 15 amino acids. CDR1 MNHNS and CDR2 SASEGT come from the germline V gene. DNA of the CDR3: TGTGCCAGCAGTGAAGCTGGGGGACCGAATTCACCCCTCCACTTT. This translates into CASSEAGGPNSPLHF.

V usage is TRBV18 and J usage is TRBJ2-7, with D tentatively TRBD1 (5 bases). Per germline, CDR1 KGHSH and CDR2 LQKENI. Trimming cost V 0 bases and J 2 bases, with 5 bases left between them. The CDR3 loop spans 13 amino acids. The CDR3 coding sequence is TGTGCCAGCTCACCACCAGGGGCCTACGAGCAGTACTTC. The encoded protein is CASSPPGAYEQYF.

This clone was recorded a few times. The CDR3 reads CASSDSGQGAFF. The CDR3 nucleotides are TGTGCCAGCAGCGACTCCGGACAGGGAGCTTTCTTT. This chain joins TRBV2 and TRBJ1-1, with 8 bases that match TRBD1. V lost 6 bases, J lost 10 bases, and 7 bases stayed unmatched. CDR3 length: 12 amino acids. Germline values: CDR1 SNHLY, CDR2 FYNNEI. Drawing the rest from reference TRBV2 and TRBJ1-1, the complete variable domain is EPEVTQTPSHQVTQMGQEVILRCVPISNHLYFYWYRQILGQKVEFLVSFYNNEISEKSEIFDDQFSVERPDGSNFTLKIRSTKLEDSAMYFCASSDSGQGAFFGQGTRLTVV.

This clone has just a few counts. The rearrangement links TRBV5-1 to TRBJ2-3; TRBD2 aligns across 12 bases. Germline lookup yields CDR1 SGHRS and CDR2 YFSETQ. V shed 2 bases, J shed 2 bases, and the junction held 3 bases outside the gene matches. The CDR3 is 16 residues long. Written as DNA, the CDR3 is TGCGCCAGCAGCTTTGGACTAGCGGGAACCACAGATACGCAGTATTTT. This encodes CASSFGLAGTTDTQYF.

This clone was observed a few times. The DNA of the CDR3 is TGTGCCAGCGGCGCGATCAATGAGCAGTTCTTC. Protein product: CASGAINEQFF. The rearrangement uses TRBV25-1 and TRBJ2-1; D unresolved. The V gene lost 8 bases and the J gene lost 6 bases, with 8 bases spanning the gap. The CDR3 extends over 11 amino acids. Germline V lookup: CDR1 MGHDK, CDR2 SYGVNS.

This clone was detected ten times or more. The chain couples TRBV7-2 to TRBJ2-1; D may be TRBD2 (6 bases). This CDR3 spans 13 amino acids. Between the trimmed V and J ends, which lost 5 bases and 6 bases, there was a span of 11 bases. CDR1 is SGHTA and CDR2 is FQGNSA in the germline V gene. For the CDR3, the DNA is TGTGCCAGCAGCCTTAGCGGAGCCAATGAGCAGTTCTTC. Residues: CASSLSGANEQFF.

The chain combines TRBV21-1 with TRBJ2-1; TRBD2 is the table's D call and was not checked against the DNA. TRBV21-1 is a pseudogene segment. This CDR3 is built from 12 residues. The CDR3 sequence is CPPQGSYNEQFF. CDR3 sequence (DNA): TGTCCACCGCAAGGGAGCTACAATGAGCAGTTCTTC.

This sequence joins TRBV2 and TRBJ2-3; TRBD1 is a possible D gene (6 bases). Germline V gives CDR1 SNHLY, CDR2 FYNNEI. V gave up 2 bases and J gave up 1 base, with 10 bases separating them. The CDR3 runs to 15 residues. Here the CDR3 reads CASSEQGLRTDTQYF. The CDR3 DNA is TGTGCCAGCAGTGAACAGGGGCTTCGCACAGATACGCAGTATTTT. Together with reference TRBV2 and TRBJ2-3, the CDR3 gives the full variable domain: EPEVTQTPSHQVTQMGQEVILRCVPISNHLYFYWYRQILGQKVEFLVSFYNNEISEKSEIFDDQFSVERPDGSNFTLKIRSTKLEDSAMYFCASSEQGLRTDTQYFGPGTRLTVL.

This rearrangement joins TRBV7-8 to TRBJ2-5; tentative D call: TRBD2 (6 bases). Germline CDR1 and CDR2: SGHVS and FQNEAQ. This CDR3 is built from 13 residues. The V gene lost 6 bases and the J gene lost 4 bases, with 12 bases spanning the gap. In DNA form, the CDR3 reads TGTGCCAGCAGTCCCGGGAGTGGAGAGACCCAGTACTTC. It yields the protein CASSPGSGETQYF.